Here is one T cell receptor beta chain with its context. The CDR3 consists of 14 residues. Germline V gene data show CDR1 as GTSNPN and CDR2 as SVGIG (reference sequence). V lost 4 bases and J 0 bases, leaving 10 bases between the germline ends. This sample was included in a study of OX40 agonist ivuxolimab in advanced cancers. Study in general: Checkpoint inhibitors had been given previously to 40% of patients.

Generated by immunoSEQ multiplex PCR, the TCRdb table keeps only in-frame clones and is missing some. Counted here are 65,000 to 75,000 clones, approximately 90% occurring once; the ten biggest clones make up approximately 0.99%. The chain couples TRBV30 to TRBJ1-3; possibly TRBD1 for D (5 bases). Sequencing was performed on CD4+ or CD8+ T cells sorted from blood, taken in a trial of the OX40 agonist ivuxolimab. The TCR comes from an adult with an advanced solid tumor such as melanoma, head and neck, liver or kidney cancer. CDR3 sequence: CAWTKGYSGNTIYF. The CDR3 DNA sequence: TGTGCCTGGACAAAGGGGTACTCTGGAAACACCATATATTTT.